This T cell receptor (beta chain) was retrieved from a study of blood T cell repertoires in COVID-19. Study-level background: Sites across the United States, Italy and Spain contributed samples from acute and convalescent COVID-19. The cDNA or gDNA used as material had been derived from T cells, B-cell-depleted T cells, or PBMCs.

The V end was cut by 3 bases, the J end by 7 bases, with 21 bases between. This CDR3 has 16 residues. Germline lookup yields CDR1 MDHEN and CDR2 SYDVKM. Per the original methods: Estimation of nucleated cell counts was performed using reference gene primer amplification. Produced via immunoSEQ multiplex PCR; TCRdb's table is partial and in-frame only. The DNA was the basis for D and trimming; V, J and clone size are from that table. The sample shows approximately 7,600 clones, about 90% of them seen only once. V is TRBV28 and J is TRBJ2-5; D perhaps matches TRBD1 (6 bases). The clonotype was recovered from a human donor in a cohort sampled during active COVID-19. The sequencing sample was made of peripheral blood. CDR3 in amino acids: CASSFDRFPPRGTQYF. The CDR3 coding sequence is TGTGCCAGCAGTTTCGACAGGTTTCCTCCCAGGGGGACCCAGTACTTC. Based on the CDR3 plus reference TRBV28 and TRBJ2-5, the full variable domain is DVKVTQSSRYLVKRTGEKVFLECVQDMDHENMFWYRQDPGLGLRLIYFSYDVKMKEKGDIPEGYSVSREKKERFSLILESASTNQTSMYLCASSFDRFPPRGTQYFGPGTRLLVL.